Shown below are 31 T cell receptor beta chains from a single sample sequenced in a study of blood T cell repertoires in COVID-19. This table comes from immunoSEQ multiplex PCR, and its TCRdb copy is limited to in-frame clones, with some not included. Of more than 250,000 clones in the sample, 70% to 90% are singletons; the top ten hold roughly 2%. Sequencing was done on a sample of PBMCs or T cells enriched from blood (not recorded which). These receptor sequences come from a man aged 25-40 years who had recovered from COVID-19.

The chain couples TRBV6-6 to TRBJ1-2; the D is unclear. The V end lost 7 bases, the J end lost 6 bases, and 24 bases lay between the germline ends. This CDR3 comprises 16 residues. Germline lookup yields CDR1 MNHNY and CDR2 SVGAGI (reference sequence). CDR3 loop: CASTPFGVGGSHGYTF. The CDR3 region has the DNA TGTGCCAGCACTCCCTTCGGGGTAGGAGGGAGCCATGGCTACACCTTC.

This chain links TRBV20-1 with TRBJ1-5; D call uncertain. Germline CDR1 DFQATT, CDR2 SNEGSKA (reference sequence). Trimming left V 7 bases short and J 3 bases short, with 4 bases between. The CDR3 runs to 10 residues. The CDR3 loop reads CSDINQPQHF. The CDR3 nucleotides are TGCAGTGACATCAATCAGCCCCAGCATTTT.

This chain uses TRBV21-1 with TRBJ1-4; TRBD1 reflects the table's D call only, with no check against the DNA. TRBV21-1 is classified as a pseudogene. The CDR3 runs 15 residues. CDR3 in amino acids: CASSTRTGKGEKLFF. The CDR3 DNA reads as TGTGCCAGCAGCACCCGGACAGGGAAGGGTGAAAAACTGTTTTTT.

There are many counts of this clone. The rearrangement uses TRBV11-2 and TRBJ1-1; no firm D call. The length of the CDR3 is 15 residues. V shed 2 bases and J shed 5 bases, with 15 bases lying between them. Germline CDR1 and CDR2: SGHAT and FQNNGV. The CDR3 bases are TGTGCCAGCAGCTTACCAGCCCGTGGAGAAACTGAAGCTTTCTTT. As protein: CASSLPARGETEAFF.

The V call is TRBV6-5, the J call TRBJ1-6; 7 nucleotides line up with TRBD1. CDR1 and CDR2 (germline): MNHEY, SVGAGI. CDR3 length equals 13 residues. Trimming cost V 6 bases and J 10 bases; bases outside gene matches: 6. CDR3 residues: CASRLGTVSPLHF. CDR3 DNA: TGTGCCAGCAGGCTTGGGACAGTATCACCCCTCCACTTT.

The rearrangement uses TRBV27 and TRBJ2-5; TRBD2 matches at 15 bases. The CDR3 loop spans 18 amino acids. CDR1 is MNHEY and CDR2 is SMNVEV in the germline V gene (reference sequence). V dropped 5 bases and J dropped 2; count of bases not matched to a gene: 9. CDR3 sequence reads: CASSLRTSGGARQETQYF. As DNA, the CDR3 is TGTGCCAGCAGTCTCCGGACTAGCGGGGGGGCACGGCAAGAGACCCAGTACTTC.

The V call is TRBV27, the J call TRBJ1-5; D ambiguous. V was cut by 2 bases and J by 5 bases, with 10 bases left in between. There are 14 residues in the CDR3. In germline, CDR1 is MNHEY, CDR2 SMNVEV (reference sequence). In nucleotides, the CDR3 is TGTGCCAGCAGTTTAATGGCCAGTTATCAGCCCCAGCATTTT. Translation: CASSLMASYQPQHF.

A few counts support this clone. The V call is TRBV29-1, the J call TRBJ2-2; 12 bases line up with TRBD1. The CDR3 totals 13 residues. Germline assignment: CDR1 SQVTM and CDR2 ANQGSEA. J was trimmed by 7 bases and V by 6 bases; bases with no gene match: 3. The CDR3 DNA sequence: TGCAGCGTGGGACAGGGGGCTGGCGGGGAGCTGTTTTTT. This sequence encodes CSVGQGAGGELFF.

The chain has TRBV27 and TRBJ1-4; D is perhaps TRBD1 (6 bases). This CDR3 has 13 amino acids. CDR1 is MNHEY and CDR2 is SMNVEV in the germline V gene (reference sequence). V gave up 8 bases and J gave up 13 bases, with 20 bases separating them. Here the CDR3 reads CASLDPYRVILFF. The CDR3 region has the DNA TGTGCCAGCCTCGACCCGTACAGGGTTATACTGTTTTTT.

The chain carries TRBV10-3 and TRBJ2-2; TRBD1 aligns across 11 bases. Per the germline V gene, CDR1 is ENHRY and CDR2 is SYGVKD. J lost 4 bases, V lost 6 bases, and 4 bases had no gene match. The CDR3 is 15 residues long. This CDR3 is CAIREGQGGTGELFF. The DNA of the CDR3 is TGTGCCATCAGGGAGGGACAGGGGGGCACCGGGGAGCTGTTTTTT.

V and J are TRBV3-1 (or the pseudogene TRBV3-2) and TRBJ1-2, with a tentative D call TRBD1 (5 bases). Trimming cost V 1 base and J 7 bases, with 25 bases left between them. The CDR3 has 18 residues. Germline V gene lookup returns CDR1 LGHDT and CDR2 YNNKEL (reference sequence). In nucleotides, the CDR3 is TGTGCCAGCAGCCAAGGGGCGCCGGGACTACCCGACCGTTCTGGCTACACCTTC. Encoded protein: CASSQGAPGLPDRSGYTF.

Here the CDR3 DNA reads TGTGCCAGCAGTCGGACTGTTGGGGTCTCTGAAGCTTTCTTT. Amino acids: CASSRTVGVSEAFF. The V and J genes are TRBV6-2 or TRBV6-3 and TRBJ1-1; D not resolved. Trimming shortened V by 5 bases and J by 6 bases, and 16 bases separated the two germline ends. The germline V gene encodes CDR1 MNHEY and CDR2 SVGEGT. The length of the CDR3 is 14 residues.

V and J are TRBV7-9 and TRBJ1-6; maybe TRBD1 (5 bases). V was cut by 1 base and J by 0 bases, with 10 bases left in between. Germline V gives CDR1 SEHNR, CDR2 FQNEAQ (reference sequence). The CDR3 consists of 17 residues. The DNA for the CDR3 is TGTGCCAGCAGCTTAGGAACAGGTCGCTCCTATAATTCACCCCTCCACTTT. Its translation is CASSLGTGRSYNSPLHF.

V is TRBV7-9 and J is TRBJ2-3, with 11 bases identical to TRBD1. The germline V gene encodes CDR1 SEHNR and CDR2 FQNEAQ (reference sequence). Losses at the gene ends were 11 bases for V and 4 bases for J; bases not matched to a gene: 8. The CDR3 sequence is 14 residues long. CDR3 residues: CALPDRGLSDTQYF. In DNA form, the CDR3 reads TGTGCCCTCCCGGACAGGGGGCTTTCAGATACGCAGTATTTT.

This clone was observed a handful of times. J is TRBJ2-5 and V is TRBV11-3; the match to TRBD2 covers 10 bases. V lost 1 base to trimming and J lost 2 bases; unmatched junction nucleotides: 4. Germline V gene lookup returns CDR1 SGHNT and CDR2 YENEEA. The CDR3 has 16 residues. This chain's CDR3 is CASSLGGAGGQETQYF. The CDR3 nucleotides read TGTGCCAGCAGCTTAGGAGGAGCGGGGGGGCAAGAGACCCAGTACTTC.

This sequence joins TRBV5-1 and TRBJ1-4; TRBD1 matches 7 bases. Germline loops: CDR1 SGHRS, CDR2 YFSETQ. This CDR3 is 16 amino acids long. With 3 bases clipped from V and 0 bases from J, the junction kept 5 bases outside the gene matches. The DNA of the CDR3 is TGCGCCAGCAGCTCACAGGGGAGGACAACTAATGAAAAACTGTTTTTT. Translation: CASSSQGRTTNEKLFF. Supplemented by reference TRBV5-1 and TRBJ1-4, the full variable domain reads KAGVTQTPRYLIKTRGQQVTLSCSPISGHRSVSWYQQTPGQGLQFLFEYFSETQRNKGNFPGRFSGRQFSNSRSEMNVSTLELGDSALYLCASSSQGRTTNEKLFFGSGTQLSVL.

This chain uses TRBV29-1 with TRBJ2-3; perhaps TRBD1 as D (6 bases). The germline V gene encodes CDR1 SQVTM and CDR2 ANQGSEA. This CDR3 comprises 15 residues. Trimming took off 8 bases at V and 4 bases at J, with 22 bases between the two ends. CDR3 coding DNA: TGCAGCACCGCCCAGAATCAGGGGATGTCAGATACGCAGTATTTT. Translated, it gives CSTAQNQGMSDTQYF.

This clone showed up just a few times. V usage is TRBV4-2 and J usage is TRBJ2-7, with TRBD2 matching 7 bases. The germline V gene has CDR1 LGHNA and CDR2 YNFKEQ. The CDR3 runs to 14 residues. The ends lost 0 bases at V and 2 bases at J; junction bases unmatched: 1. Written as DNA, the CDR3 is TGTGCCAGCAGCCAAGATCTAGCGGCCTACGAGCAGTACTTC. Residues: CASSQDLAAYEQYF.

V is TRBV12-2 and J is TRBJ1-1. TRBV12-2 is tagged as a pseudogene. The CDR3 is made up of 12 amino acids. The CDR3 reads CASREGNTEAFF. The CDR3 DNA sequence: TGTGCAAGTCGTGAGGGGAACACTGAAGCTTTCTTT.

This sequence joins TRBV29-1 and TRBJ2-3; D uncertain. V was clipped by 5 bases and J by 3 bases, with 12 bases between them. The germline gives CDR1 SQVTM, CDR2 ANQGSEA. The CDR3 has 13 amino acids. CDR3 DNA sequence: TGCAGCGTTCTTAGTTACCCGACAGATACGCAGTATTTT. Translated: CSVLSYPTDTQYF.

The gene calls are TRBV6-5 and TRBJ1-2, with D possibly being TRBD1 (5 bases). CDR3 length: 14 residues. Per germline, CDR1 MNHEY and CDR2 SVGAGI. V gave up 2 bases and J gave up 8 bases, with 15 bases separating them. The DNA for the CDR3 is TGTGCCAGCAGTTACACTCAGGGAATGTACGGCTACACCTTC. It codes for CASSYTQGMYGYTF.

The chain has TRBV5-1 and TRBJ1-2, with D perhaps TRBD1 (6 bases). V shed 0 bases and J shed 6 bases, with 12 bases lying between them. This CDR3 is 14 amino acids long. The germline CDR1 and CDR2 sequences are SGHRS and YFSETQ. DNA of the CDR3: TGCGCCAGCAGCTTGGCACAGGGCTCGGATGGCTACACCTTC. Amino acid sequence: CASSLAQGSDGYTF.

This sequence joins TRBV5-1 and TRBJ2-5; D possibly corresponds to TRBD2 (5 bases). With 6 bases removed from V and 2 bases from J, the gap between germline ends came to 14 bases. This CDR3 has 14 residues. Germline assignment: CDR1 SGHRS and CDR2 YFSETQ. This CDR3 is CASTQRGIQETQYF. As DNA, the CDR3 is TGCGCCAGCACCCAGAGAGGGATTCAAGAGACCCAGTACTTC.

V is TRBV19 and J is TRBJ2-7, with D possibly TRBD2 on 5 matching bases. CDR3 length equals 14 residues. The V gene's germline CDR1 is LNHDA and CDR2 SQIVND (reference sequence). The V end was cut by 0 bases, the J end by 2 bases, with 8 bases between. In DNA, the CDR3 is TGTGCCAGTAGTATAGATCCGGGAACCTACGAGCAGTACTTC. Amino acid sequence: CASSIDPGTYEQYF.

V gene TRBV6-5 combines with J gene TRBJ1-2, with TRBD1 matching over 10 bases. This CDR3 is built from 15 residues. CDR1 and CDR2 from the germline V gene are MNHEY and SVGAGI. J was trimmed by 4 bases and V by 2 bases; bases with no gene match: 4. The CDR3 region has the DNA TGTGCCAGCAGTTACCCCGGGACAGGGGTCTATGGCTACACCTTC. Translation: CASSYPGTGVYGYTF.

The chain links TRBV5-4 to TRBJ2-2; D is possibly TRBD1 (6 bases). The germline gives CDR1 SGHNT, CDR2 YYREEE (reference sequence). V gave up 0 bases and J gave up 2 bases, with 11 bases separating them. This CDR3 comprises 16 residues. CDR3: CASSLAGTFNTGELFF. CDR3 in DNA: TGTGCCAGCAGCTTGGCCGGGACATTTAACACCGGGGAGCTGTTTTTT.

CDR3 in DNA: TGTGCCAGCAGCTACGTCGGGTCTTCAGGAAACACCATATATTTT. Amino acids: CASSYVGSSGNTIYF. The rearrangement joins TRBV5-8 to TRBJ1-3; no reliable D call. The ends were cut back, 3 bases at V and 4 bases at J, with 14 bases in the middle. Germline CDR1 SGHTS, CDR2 YDEGEE. CDR3 length: 15 residues. Full variable domain (outside the CDR3, taken from reference TRBV5-8 and TRBJ1-3): EAGVTQSPTHLIKTRGQQATLRCSPISGHTSVYWYQQALGLGLQFLLWYDEGEERNRGNFPPRFSGRQFPNYSSELNVNALELEDSALYLCASSYVGSSGNTIYFGEGSWLTVV.

This chain uses TRBV27 with TRBJ1-3, with D possibly TRBD1 on 6 matching bases. V gave up 1 base and J gave up 2 bases, with 24 bases separating them. Germline V gene data show CDR1 as MNHEY and CDR2 as SMNVEV (reference sequence). The CDR3 is made up of 20 amino acids. The CDR3 region has the DNA TGTGCCAGCAGTTTATTGGGCCCAGGGAGGGGGACCGGCACTGGAAACACCATATATTTT. This translates into CASSLLGPGRGTGTGNTIYF.

This chain joins TRBV18 and TRBJ2-1; possibly TRBD2 for D (5 bases). This CDR3 has 12 amino acids. In germline, CDR1 is KGHSH, CDR2 LQKENI. V lost 2 bases to trimming and J lost 7 bases, with 6 bases between them. The CDR3 loop reads CASSPAGNEQFF. CDR3 DNA: TGTGCCAGCTCACCAGCGGGTAATGAGCAGTTCTTC. The full variable domain, with the rest looked up from reference TRBV18 and TRBJ2-1, is NAGVMQNPRHLVRRRGQEARLRCSPMKGHSHVYWYRQLPEEGLKFMVYLQKENIIDESGMPKERFSAEFPKEGPSILRIQQVVRGDSAAYFCASSPAGNEQFFGPGTRLTVL.

CDR3 protein: CAWTTGTGTEAFF. The CDR3 DNA reads as TGTGCCTGGACCACCGGGACAGGGACTGAAGCTTTCTTT. The rearrangement links TRBV30 to TRBJ1-1; 9 nucleotides match TRBD1. V lost 4 bases, J lost 5 bases, and 5 bases stayed unmatched. The germline CDR1 and CDR2 sequences are GTSNPN and SVGIG (reference sequence). This CDR3 comprises 13 residues.

The chain is built from TRBV3-1 (or the pseudogene TRBV3-2) and TRBJ2-7; D unresolved. The germline V and J ends were trimmed by 0 bases and 4 bases, with 10 bases remaining between them. The CDR3 is 14 amino acids. Germline V gives CDR1 LGHDT, CDR2 YNNKEL (reference sequence). Here the CDR3 DNA reads TGTGCCAGCAGCCAAGATCCCGACGGGTACGAGCAGTACTTC. The encoded protein is CASSQDPDGYEQYF.